This T cell receptor (beta chain) came from a study of tumor and adjacent non-tumor tissue in lung cancer. Three rounds of nested PCR, following a modified ARM-PCR protocol, produced the TCRbeta library. TCRdb re-analysed the multiplex PCR reads in MiXCR, keeping a single row per CDR3 protein. The sample shows roughly 66,000 distinct CDR3 sequences, about three quarters of them seen only once. J lost 9 bases, V lost 8 bases, and 8 bases had no gene match. CDR3 size: 15 residues. Germline V gene sequence: CDR1 SGHAT, CDR2 FQNNGV. About this clonotype itself: Its antigen is not known. With a much larger clone just one base away, this may be a read error.

Findings and limits, study-wide: Patients with more diverse tumor TCRs had worse survival.

This sample's RNA came from whole unsorted tissue. Sequencing was performed on lung tumor tissue. This sequence was found in a man between 60 and 75 years old with non-small cell lung cancer. V usage is TRBV11-2 and J usage is TRBJ2-1, with TRBD2 identical over 15 bases. The CDR3 is CASRRTSGRAFEQFF. DNA of the CDR3: TGTGCCAGCCGTCGGACTAGCGGGAGGGCCTTTGAGCAGTTCTTC. The full variable domain, with the rest looked up from reference TRBV11-2 and TRBJ2-1, is EAGVAQSPRYKIIEKRQSVAFWCNPISGHATLYWYQQILGQGPKLLIQFQNNGVVDDSQLPKDRFSAERLKGVDSTLKIQPAKLEDSAVYLCASRRTSGRAFEQFFGPGTRLTVL.